Following are 6 T cell receptor beta chains from one sample sequenced in a study of patients and donors after allogeneic stem cell transplantation (dated by TCRdb to about 2020). The library was built by means of RT-PCR. Sequencing instrument: NextSeq 550. The public reads were reprocessed in TCRdb via fastp at Q25 and MiXCR, keeping in-frame beta chains. Every CDR3 protein is listed once, alongside the most common genes and DNA of its rows. For this sample the table gives 2,000 or so distinct CDR3 sequences, of which less than 6% were detected only once. The ten largest make up about 29% of the sample. The sample taken for sequencing was blood, either unsorted or a sorted T cell fraction (not recorded which). The receptors derive from a human donor who was either an allogeneic HSCT recipient or a stem cell or donor lymphocyte infusion donor (not recorded which). It is not recorded whose cells these are; they may come from a transplant donor.

The chain combines TRBV29-1 with TRBJ1-2; D gene uncertain. Germline V gives CDR1 SQVTM, CDR2 ANQGSEA. The CDR3 spans 11 residues. V gave up 2 bases and J gave up 7 bases, with 8 bases separating them. CDR3 amino acids: CSVEKGSGYTF. In DNA, the CDR3 is TGCAGCGTTGAAAAGGGAAGTGGCTACACCTTC.

In its sample, this clonotype ranks as large (0.1 to 1%). The chain links TRBV21-1 to TRBJ2-7. TRBV21-1 constitutes a pseudogene. This CDR3 comprises 14 residues. CDR3 in DNA: TGTGCCAGCAGCAACTCATGGATTTCCTACGAGCAGTACTTC. Residues: CASSNSWISYEQYF.

This clonotype was observed a handful of times. This chain joins TRBV7-8 and TRBJ1-2; D is uncertain. This CDR3 has 13 amino acids. Trimming removed 1 base at V and 6 bases at J, with 9 bases between. Per the germline V gene, CDR1 is SGHVS and CDR2 is FQNEAQ. The CDR3 protein is CASSLGQRDGYTF. The CDR3 DNA sequence: TGTGCCAGCAGCTTAGGGCAGCGGGATGGCTACACCTTC.

This clonotype is judged medium-sized. J is TRBJ2-3 and V is TRBV3-1, with D possibly being TRBD2 (5 bases). In germline, CDR1 is LGHDT, CDR2 YNNKEL (reference sequence). CDR3 size: 17 residues. V was clipped by 5 bases and J by 3 bases, with 21 bases between them. The CDR3 spells CASSITPKRSGTDTQYF. The CDR3 DNA reads as TGTGCCAGCAGCATCACTCCGAAGCGGTCCGGGACAGATACGCAGTATTTT.

By frequency in the sample, this clonotype is medium-sized. This sequence joins TRBV5-1 and TRBJ2-5, with a possible D match to TRBD1 (5 bases). Germline loops: CDR1 SGHRS, CDR2 YFSETQ. The V end lost 0 bases, the J end lost 5 bases, and 11 bases lay between the germline ends. There are 14 residues in the CDR3. CDR3 region: CASSLGRKGETQYF. The CDR3, as DNA: TGCGCCAGCAGCTTGGGTAGGAAGGGGGAGACCCAGTACTTC.

This clonotype was found a few times. The rearrangement joins TRBV7-2 to TRBJ2-1; D uncertain. The CDR3 is made up of 12 amino acids. Trimming cost V 2 bases and J 10 bases, with 9 bases left between them. CDR1 and CDR2 (germline): SGHTA, FQGNSA. CDR3 nucleotides: TGTGCCAGCAGCTTACAAGCAACCGAGCAGTTCTTC. It yields the protein CASSLQATEQFF. The variable domain in full, completed from reference TRBV7-2 and TRBJ2-1, reads GAGVSQSPSNKVTEKGKDVELRCDPISGHTALYWYRQSLGQGLEFLIYFQGNSAPDKSGLPSDRFSAERTGGSVSTLTIQRTQQEDSAVYLCASSLQATEQFFGPGTRLTVL.